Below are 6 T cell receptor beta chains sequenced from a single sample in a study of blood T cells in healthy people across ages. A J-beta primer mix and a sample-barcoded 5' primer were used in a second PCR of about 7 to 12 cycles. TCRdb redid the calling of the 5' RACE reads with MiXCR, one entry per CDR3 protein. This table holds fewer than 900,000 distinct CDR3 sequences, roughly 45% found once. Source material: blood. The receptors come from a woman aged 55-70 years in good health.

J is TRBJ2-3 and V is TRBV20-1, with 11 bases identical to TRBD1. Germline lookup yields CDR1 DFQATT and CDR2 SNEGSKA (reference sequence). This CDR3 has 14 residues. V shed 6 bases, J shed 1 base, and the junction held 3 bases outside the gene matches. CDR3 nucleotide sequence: TGCAGTGCGAGGACAGGGGGCCGCACAGATACGCAGTATTTT. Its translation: CSARTGGRTDTQYF.

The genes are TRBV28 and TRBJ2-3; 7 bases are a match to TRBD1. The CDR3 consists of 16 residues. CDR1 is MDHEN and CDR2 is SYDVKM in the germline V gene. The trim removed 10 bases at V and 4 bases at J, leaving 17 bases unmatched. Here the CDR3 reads CATTVPGQSLSDTQYF. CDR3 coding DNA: TGTGCCACCACGGTTCCGGGACAGTCCCTGTCAGATACGCAGTATTTT. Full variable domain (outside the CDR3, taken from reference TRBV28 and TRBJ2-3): DVKVTQSSRYLVKRTGEKVFLECVQDMDHENMFWYRQDPGLGLRLIYFSYDVKMKEKGDIPEGYSVSREKKERFSLILESASTNQTSMYLCATTVPGQSLSDTQYFGPGTRLTVL.

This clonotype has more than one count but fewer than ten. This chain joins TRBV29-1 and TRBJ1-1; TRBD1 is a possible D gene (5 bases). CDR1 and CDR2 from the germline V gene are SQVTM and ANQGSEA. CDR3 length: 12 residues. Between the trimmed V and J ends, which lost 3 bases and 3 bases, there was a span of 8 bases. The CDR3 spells CSVDQGDTEAFF. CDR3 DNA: TGCAGCGTTGATCAGGGAGACACTGAAGCTTTCTTT.

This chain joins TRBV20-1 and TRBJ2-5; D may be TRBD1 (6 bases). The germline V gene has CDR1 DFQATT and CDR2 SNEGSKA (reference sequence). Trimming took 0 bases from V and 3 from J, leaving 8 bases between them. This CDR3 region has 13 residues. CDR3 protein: CSARESGEETQYF. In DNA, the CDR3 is TGCAGTGCTAGAGAATCAGGGGAAGAGACCCAGTACTTC.

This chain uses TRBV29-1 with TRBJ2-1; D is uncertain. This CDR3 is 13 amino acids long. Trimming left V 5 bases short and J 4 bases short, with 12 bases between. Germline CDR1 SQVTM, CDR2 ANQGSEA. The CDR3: CSVNGDPYNEQFF. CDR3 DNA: TGCAGCGTTAATGGTGACCCTTACAATGAGCAGTTCTTC.

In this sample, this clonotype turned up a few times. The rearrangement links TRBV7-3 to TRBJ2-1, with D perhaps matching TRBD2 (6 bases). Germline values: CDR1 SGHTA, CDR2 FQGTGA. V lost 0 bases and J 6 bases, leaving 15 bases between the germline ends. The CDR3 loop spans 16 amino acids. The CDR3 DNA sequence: TGTGCCAGCAGCTTAACGAGGGCGGGGTACGGCAATGAGCAGTTCTTC. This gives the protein CASSLTRAGYGNEQFF. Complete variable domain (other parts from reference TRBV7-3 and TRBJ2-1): GAGVSQTPSNKVTEKGKYVELRCDPISGHTALYWYRQSLGQGPEFLIYFQGTGAADDSGLPNDRFFAVRPEGSVSTLKIQRTERGDSAVYLCASSLTRAGYGNEQFFGPGTRLTVL.